Described below is a single TCR beta chain sequence and its context. The sample is drawn from a study of CD8 T cells in Susac syndrome. RNA was extracted with the RNeasy kit, and a quantity of roughly 0.5 to 1 ug was reverse transcribed using random hexamers. TCRdb independently ran MiXCR on the immunoSEQ multiplex PCR reads; one entry per CDR3 protein. The sample includes under 200,000 distinct CDR3 sequences, roughly 94% of them seen just once. CD8+ and CD4+ T cells from blood underwent TCR beta sequencing. The length of the CDR3 is 12 residues. Trimming removed 0 bases at V and 3 bases at J, with 5 bases between. The germline CDR1 and CDR2 sequences are GTSNPN and SVGIG (reference sequence).

The chain uses TRBV30 and TRBJ1-2; D remains ambiguous. The sequence was obtained from a human donor in good health. The sequencing input was CD4+ T cells from PBMCs. The CDR3 spells CAWSVGYYGYTF. CDR3 DNA sequence: TGTGCCTGGAGTGTAGGATACTATGGCTACACCTTC.